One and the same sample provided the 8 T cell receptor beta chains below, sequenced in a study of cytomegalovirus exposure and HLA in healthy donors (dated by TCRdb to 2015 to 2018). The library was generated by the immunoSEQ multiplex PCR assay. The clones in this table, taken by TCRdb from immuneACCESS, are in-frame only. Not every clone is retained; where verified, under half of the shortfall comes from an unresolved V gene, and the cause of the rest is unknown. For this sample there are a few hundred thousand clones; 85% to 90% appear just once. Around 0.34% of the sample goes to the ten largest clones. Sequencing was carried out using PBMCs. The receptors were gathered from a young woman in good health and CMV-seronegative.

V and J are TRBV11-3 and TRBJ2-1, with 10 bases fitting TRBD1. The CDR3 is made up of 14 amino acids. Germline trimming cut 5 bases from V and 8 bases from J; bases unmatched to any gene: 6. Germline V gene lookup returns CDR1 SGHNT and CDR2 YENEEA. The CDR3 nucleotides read TGTGCCAGCAGCCCGCGGGACAGGGGTCATGAGCAGTTCTTC. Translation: CASSPRDRGHEQFF. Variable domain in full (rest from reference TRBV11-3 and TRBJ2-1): EAGVVQSPRYKIIEKKQPVAFWCNPISGHNTLYWYLQNLGQGPELLIRYENEEAVDDSQLPKDRFSAERLKGVDSTLKIQPAELGDSAVYLCASSPRDRGHEQFFGPGTRLTVL.

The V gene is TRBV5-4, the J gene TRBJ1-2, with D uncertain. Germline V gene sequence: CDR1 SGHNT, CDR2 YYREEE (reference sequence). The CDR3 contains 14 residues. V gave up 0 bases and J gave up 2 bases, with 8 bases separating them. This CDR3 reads CASSLDTDNYGYTF. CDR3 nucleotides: TGTGCCAGCAGCTTGGATACAGACAACTATGGCTACACCTTC.

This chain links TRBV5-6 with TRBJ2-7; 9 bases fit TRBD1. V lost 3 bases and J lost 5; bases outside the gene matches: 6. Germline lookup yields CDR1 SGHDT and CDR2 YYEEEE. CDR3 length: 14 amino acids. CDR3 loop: CASSSGQGTHEQYV. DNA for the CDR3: TGTGCCAGCAGCTCCGGACAGGGGACCCACGAGCAGTACGTC.

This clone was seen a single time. The CDR3 DNA is TGTGCCAGCAGGGTTGGACAGTATGGCTACACCTTC. This translates into CASRVGQYGYTF. The gene calls are TRBV28 and TRBJ1-2; possibly TRBD1 for D (6 bases). The V gene's germline CDR1 is MDHEN and CDR2 SYDVKM. The ends were cut back, 6 bases at V and 5 bases at J, with 10 bases in the middle. The CDR3 is 12 residues long.

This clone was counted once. The chain's CDR3 is CASSFGVGNQPQHF. The CDR3 DNA sequence: TGTGCCAGCAGTTTCGGGGTCGGGAATCAGCCCCAGCATTTT. The V call is TRBV28, the J call TRBJ1-5, with unresolved D. This CDR3 has 14 residues. The germline V gene encodes CDR1 MDHEN and CDR2 SYDVKM. V lost 3 bases and J 4 bases, leaving 10 bases between the germline ends.

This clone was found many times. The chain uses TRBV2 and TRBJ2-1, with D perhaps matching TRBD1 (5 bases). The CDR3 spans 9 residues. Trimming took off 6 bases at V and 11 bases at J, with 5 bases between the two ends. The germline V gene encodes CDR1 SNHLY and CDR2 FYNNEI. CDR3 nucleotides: TGTGCCAGCAGGGGGCAGCAGTTCTTC. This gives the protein CASRGQQFF.

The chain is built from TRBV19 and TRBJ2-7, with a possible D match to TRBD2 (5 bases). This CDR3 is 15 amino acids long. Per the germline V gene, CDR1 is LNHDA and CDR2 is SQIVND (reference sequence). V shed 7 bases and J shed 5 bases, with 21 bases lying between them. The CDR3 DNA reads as TGTGCCAGTAACCTGTCGGGGTCCAGGTCCGACGAGCAGTACGTC. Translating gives CASNLSGSRSDEQYV.

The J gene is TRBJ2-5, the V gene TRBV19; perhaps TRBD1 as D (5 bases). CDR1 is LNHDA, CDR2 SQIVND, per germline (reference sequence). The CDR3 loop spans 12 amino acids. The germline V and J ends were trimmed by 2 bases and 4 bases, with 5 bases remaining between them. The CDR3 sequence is CASSIQGETQYF. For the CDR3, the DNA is TGTGCCAGTAGTATACAGGGAGAGACCCAGTACTTC.